What follows are 4 T cell receptor beta chains derived from one specimen sequenced in a study of CD8+ T cells in alopecia areata. Sequencing templates came from extracted RNA that was reverse transcribed into cDNA. Libraries were prepared by immunoSEQ multiplex PCR; TCRdb keeps only in-frame clonotypes and omits some of them. The sample consists of some 200,000 clones, 50% to 60% of them appearing once. The starting material was CD4+ T cells sorted from blood, obtained at week 0. The receptors originated from a human donor with alopecia areata.

The chain links TRBV5-1 to TRBJ2-2; TRBD1 matches 8 bases. Trimming removed 2 bases from V and 7 bases from J; junction bases left unmatched: 7. Germline V gene sequence: CDR1 SGHRS, CDR2 YFSETQ. This CDR3 spans 15 amino acids. CDR3 nucleotides: TGCGCCAGCAGCTTAACCACAGGGGGGAACGGGGAGCTGTTTTTT. Amino acid sequence: CASSLTTGGNGELFF.

This chain links TRBV4-1 with TRBJ2-1; 7 bases are shared with TRBD2. The CDR3 is 16 residues long. V shed 5 bases and J 5 bases; nucleotides not matched to a gene: 12. CDR1 and CDR2 (germline): MGHRA, YSYEKL. The CDR3 loop is CASSNIPGTINNEQFF. The CDR3 DNA follows: TGCGCCAGCAGCAACATACCCGGGACTATAAACAATGAGCAGTTCTTC.

Only a few counts were recorded for this clone. The chain links TRBV9 to TRBJ1-1; possible D gene TRBD1, 6 bases. This CDR3 has 15 residues. Looked up from germline, CDR1 is SGDLS and CDR2 is YYNGEE. V dropped 1 base and J dropped 1 base, with 11 bases sitting between them. For the CDR3, the DNA is TGTGCCAGCAGCGTATCACCACAGGGGAACACTGAAGCTTTCTTT. Translation gives CASSVSPQGNTEAFF.

The V gene is TRBV30, the J gene TRBJ1-2; TRBD1 matches at 8 bases. Germline CDR1 GTSNPN, CDR2 SVGIG (reference sequence). CDR3 length: 12 amino acids. The ends lost 8 bases at V and 2 bases at J; junction bases unmatched: 4. CDR3 amino acids: CARQGTNYGYTF. The CDR3 nucleotides read TGTGCCCGACAGGGGACAAACTATGGCTACACCTTC.